Below, 20 T cell receptor beta chains from the same sample are listed, as sequenced in a study of blood T cell repertoires in COVID-19. TCRdb keeps only in-frame clones here, not all; method: immunoSEQ multiplex PCR. The table has just under 95,000 clones, 75% to 90% seen once. Input material: peripheral blood. The receptors come from a human donor in a cohort sampled during active COVID-19.

The V gene is TRBV18, the J gene TRBJ1-2; 7 nucleotides align to TRBD1. V was pared by 3 bases and J by 5 bases, with 9 bases of the junction left unmatched. The CDR3 is 15 amino acids. Germline V lookup: CDR1 KGHSH, CDR2 LQKENI. CDR3 amino acids: CASSPYYRGEYGYTF. The CDR3 DNA sequence: TGTGCCAGCTCACCTTACTACAGGGGCGAATATGGCTACACCTTC. The full variable domain, in which reference TRBV18 and TRBJ1-2 provide the parts outside the CDR3, is NAGVMQNPRHLVRRRGQEARLRCSPMKGHSHVYWYRQLPEEGLKFMVYLQKENIIDESGMPKERFSAEFPKEGPSILRIQQVVRGDSAAYFCASSPYYRGEYGYTFGSGTRLTVV.

This sequence joins TRBV5-1 and TRBJ2-7; 7 bases line up with TRBD2. The length of the CDR3 is 14 residues. The junction had 4 bases not matched to a gene; V was cut back by 2 bases and J by 2 bases. Germline values: CDR1 SGHRS, CDR2 YFSETQ. This chain's CDR3 is CASSLDGTTYEQYF. The CDR3 bases are TGCGCCAGCAGCTTAGACGGGACTACCTACGAGCAGTACTTC.

This clone appeared a few times. The chain recombines TRBV7-8 with TRBJ1-5; weak D call: TRBD1 (5 bases). Trimming removed 2 bases at V and 7 bases at J, with 9 bases between. Germline assignment: CDR1 SGHVS and CDR2 FQNEAQ. The length of the CDR3 is 13 residues. The CDR3 sequence: CASSLSGYQPQHF. The DNA for the CDR3 is TGTGCCAGCAGCTTATCAGGGTACCAGCCCCAGCATTTT.

The V and J genes are TRBV5-1 and TRBJ2-5; possibly TRBD2 for D (7 bases). V dropped 4 bases and J dropped 1 base, with 11 bases sitting between them. CDR3 size: 14 residues. CDR1 is SGHRS, CDR2 YFSETQ, per germline. CDR3 in DNA: TGCGCCAGCAGCGGGGGGGCACTCCAAGAGACCCAGTACTTC. This gives the protein CASSGGALQETQYF.

The chain uses TRBV5-1 and TRBJ2-7; possible D gene TRBD2, 6 bases. The V end was cut by 0 bases, the J end by 2 bases, with 15 bases between. From germline, CDR1 is SGHRS and CDR2 YFSETQ. CDR3 length: 16 residues. CDR3 loop: CASSLAGTSDAYEQYF. The CDR3 DNA is TGCGCCAGCAGCTTGGCTGGGACTTCGGACGCCTACGAGCAGTACTTC.

The genes are TRBV5-4 and TRBJ2-7, with 11 bases matching TRBD2. Trimming removed 5 bases from V and 2 bases from J; junction bases left unmatched: 9. The CDR3 sequence is 16 residues long. Germline V gene sequence: CDR1 SGHNT, CDR2 YYREEE (reference sequence). The CDR3 spells CASRPAGTSGTYEQYF. As DNA, the CDR3 is TGTGCCAGCAGACCGGCCGGGACTAGCGGAACCTACGAGCAGTACTTC.

The rearrangement joins TRBV6-5 to TRBJ1-5, with D possibly TRBD1 on 5 matching bases. V shed 0 bases and J shed 4 bases, with 7 bases lying between them. Germline V gene lookup returns CDR1 MNHEY and CDR2 SVGAGI. CDR3 length: 14 amino acids. The CDR3 DNA reads TGTGCCAGCAGTTACTCCTCAGGGAATCAGCCCCAGCATTTT. Translation gives CASSYSSGNQPQHF.

The gene calls are TRBV7-9 and TRBJ1-4; D gene uncertain. This CDR3 is 13 amino acids long. Trimming removed 5 bases from V and 7 bases from J, with 11 bases in between. In germline, CDR1 is SEHNR, CDR2 FQNEAQ (reference sequence). In nucleotides, the CDR3 is TGTGCCAGCAGCCCAAGAGGAGCTGAAAAACTGTTTTTT. This gives the protein CASSPRGAEKLFF.

This clone ranks as medium-sized (0.01 to 0.1%). The chain uses TRBV7-9 and TRBJ1-4; 8 bases align to TRBD1. J gave up 4 bases and V 0 bases, and 4 bases lay outside the gene matches. The CDR3 runs 16 residues. Germline CDR1 SEHNR, CDR2 FQNEAQ (reference sequence). This CDR3 reads CASSLAVGQDNEKLFF. CDR3 coding DNA: TGTGCCAGCAGCTTAGCCGTGGGACAGGATAATGAAAAACTGTTTTTT.

The chain carries TRBV2 and TRBJ2-7; unclear D gene. The length of the CDR3 is 13 residues. Germline-derived CDR1 and CDR2 are SNHLY and FYNNEI. V lost 6 bases and J 0 bases, leaving 9 bases between the germline ends. CDR3 coding DNA: TGTGCCAGCAGCACCCCCAGCTCCTACGAGCAGTACTTC. This encodes CASSTPSSYEQYF.

The chain carries TRBV4-1 and TRBJ2-3; 10 nucleotides match TRBD1. The CDR3 contains 14 residues. Losses at the gene ends were 9 bases for V and 6 bases for J; bases not matched to a gene: 9. Germline loops: CDR1 MGHRA, CDR2 YSYEKL. The chain's CDR3 is CASNRDRGWDTQYF. The CDR3 DNA is TGCGCCAGTAATAGGGACAGGGGATGGGATACGCAGTATTTT.

This clone was picked up one time. V gene TRBV5-1 combines with J gene TRBJ2-3; TRBD1 agrees at 11 bases. J lost 5 bases, V lost 3 bases, and 2 bases had no gene match. CDR3 length: 14 residues. Germline V gives CDR1 SGHRS, CDR2 YFSETQ. CDR3 in amino acids: CASSWGQGGDTQYF. The CDR3 DNA is TGCGCCAGCAGCTGGGGACAGGGGGGAGATACGCAGTATTTT. Full variable domain (remainder filled in from reference TRBV5-1 and TRBJ2-3): KAGVTQTPRYLIKTRGQQVTLSCSPISGHRSVSWYQQTPGQGLQFLFEYFSETQRNKGNFPGRFSGRQFSNSRSEMNVSTLELGDSALYLCASSWGQGGDTQYFGPGTRLTVL.

Comments on this clone: The sample carries other DNA sequences with the same CDR3. The chain employs TRBV5-1 and TRBJ2-7; TRBD1 agrees at 8 bases. Germline lookup yields CDR1 SGHRS and CDR2 YFSETQ. J was trimmed by 2 bases and V by 1 base; bases with no gene match: 5. CDR3 length: 15 residues. The DNA for the CDR3 is TGCGCCAGCAGCTTGTCAACAGGGGGACCCTACGAGCAGTACTTC. Its protein product is CASSLSTGGPYEQYF.

The chain joins TRBV2 to TRBJ1-5; D is unresolved. The CDR3 is made up of 15 amino acids. Trimming removed 6 bases from V and 0 bases from J, with 12 bases in between. Germline V gene data show CDR1 as SNHLY and CDR2 as FYNNEI. CDR3: CASREGNPSNQPQHF. Written as DNA, the CDR3 is TGTGCCAGCAGGGAGGGCAACCCTAGCAATCAGCCCCAGCATTTT.

The chain is built from TRBV19 and TRBJ2-5; 8 bases fit TRBD1. Germline assignment: CDR1 LNHDA and CDR2 SQIVND (reference sequence). Trimming removed 4 bases from V and 2 bases from J; junction bases left unmatched: 6. The CDR3 has 15 residues. The CDR3 region is CASSTRDRRQETQYF. The CDR3 region has the DNA TGTGCCAGTAGTACGAGGGACAGGCGTCAAGAGACCCAGTACTTC. The full variable domain, completed using reference TRBV19 and TRBJ2-5, is DGGITQSPKYLFRKEGQNVTLSCEQNLNHDAMYWYRQDPGQGLRLIYYSQIVNDFQKGDIAEGYSVSREKKESFPLTVTSAQKNPTAFYLCASSTRDRRQETQYFGPGTRLLVL.

The chain couples TRBV6-2 or TRBV6-3 to TRBJ2-2, with 9 bases aligning to TRBD1. The CDR3 contains 17 residues. Germline CDR1 is MNHEY and CDR2 is SVGEGT. V gave up 6 bases and J gave up 7 bases; unmatched junction bases: 15. The CDR3 region is CASSPLPRTGVGGELFF. The CDR3 DNA sequence: TGTGCCAGCAGCCCTTTACCTAGGACAGGGGTAGGCGGGGAGCTGTTTTTT.

J is TRBJ1-1 and V is TRBV3-1 (or the pseudogene TRBV3-2), with a tentative D call TRBD1 (5 bases). The CDR3 length is 16 residues. Germline V gene lookup returns CDR1 LGHDT and CDR2 YNNKEL (reference sequence). Deletions cut 1 base from V and 5 bases from J, with 17 bases between. CDR3 protein: CASSQAPRRVGTEAFF. The DNA of the CDR3 is TGTGCCAGCAGCCAAGCTCCCCGCAGGGTAGGGACTGAAGCTTTCTTT.

V is TRBV6-5 and J is TRBJ2-7; 9 nucleotides agree with TRBD1. This CDR3 region has 15 residues. Trimming cost V 4 bases and J 3 bases; bases outside gene matches: 7. Germline V gene data show CDR1 as MNHEY and CDR2 as SVGAGI. CDR3 nucleotides: TGTGCCAGCAGTTCCATCGACAGGGGGATCTACGAGCAGTACTTC. This sequence encodes CASSSIDRGIYEQYF.

This clone was detected only a few times. Germline and junction disagree at one end, which may indicate a read error. V gene TRBV5-4 combines with J gene TRBJ2-7; tentatively, D is TRBD1 (6 bases). The CDR3 is 15 amino acids. The germline CDR1 and CDR2 sequences are SGHNT and YYREEE (reference sequence). The CDR3 region is CASRLGSSPPSEGDF. CDR3 bases: TGTGCCAGCAGATTAGGAAGCAGTCCACCTTCAGAGGGGGACTTC. The whole variable domain, remainder taken from reference TRBV5-4 and TRBJ2-7, is ETGVTQSPTHLIKTRGQQVTLRCSSQSGHNTVSWYQQALGQGPQFIFQYYREEENGRGNFPPRFSGLQFPNYSSELNVNALELDDSALYLCASRLGSSPPSEGDFGPGTRLTVT.

V and J are TRBV5-1 and TRBJ1-1, with D perhaps TRBD1 (5 bases). CDR3 length: 15 residues. Germline CDR1 and CDR2: SGHRS and YFSETQ. Trimming removed 4 bases from V and 1 base from J, with 14 bases in between. CDR3 amino acids: CASSRGTGENTEAFF. The CDR3 nucleotides read TGCGCCAGCAGCCGTGGGACGGGGGAGAACACTGAAGCTTTCTTT. Full variable domain (rest looked up from reference TRBV5-1 and TRBJ1-1): KAGVTQTPRYLIKTRGQQVTLSCSPISGHRSVSWYQQTPGQGLQFLFEYFSETQRNKGNFPGRFSGRQFSNSRSEMNVSTLELGDSALYLCASSRGTGENTEAFFGQGTRLTVV.